These T cell receptor beta chains were read from a single sample in a study of blood T cell repertoires in COVID-19. Method: immunoSEQ multiplex PCR; TCRdb's copy keeps in-frame clones and lacks some. The sample lists some 250,000 clones, over 70% occurring once. The sequencing input was peripheral blood. The receptor set was obtained from an elderly woman with acute or convalescent COVID-19. CDR3s include the opening cysteine and the closing phenylalanine or tryptophan. The D gene is left open where the match is weak. The size entry is marked missing in some rows and otherwise reads once, few, many or a size class.

TRBJ2-5 | TRBV5-1 | - | once | TGCGCCAGCAGCTTTGGGGCCGGGGAGACCCAGTACTTC | CASSFGAGETQYF
TRBJ2-7 | TRBV10-2 | - | - | TGCGCCAGCAGTGAACTAGCTTACGAGCAGTACTTC | CASSELAYEQYF
TRBJ1-4 | TRBV7-9 | - | - | TGTGCCAGCAGCTTTGTCGAGTCTGAAAAACTGTTTTTT | CASSFVESEKLFF
TRBJ2-7 | TRBV6-5 | TRBD1 | - | TGTGCCAGCCTTATGGGGGGACAGGGGTCCTACGAGCAGTACTTC | CASLMGGQGSYEQYF
TRBJ1-5 | TRBV19 | TRBD1 | - | TGTGCCAGTAGTATTGGGAGACAGGGAAGAAATAGCAATCAGCCCCAGCATTTT | CASSIGRQGRNSNQPQHF
TRBJ1-2 | TRBV10-1 | - | - | TGCGCCAGCGGCGGGGGGACTCGTGGCTACACCTTC | CASGGGTRGYTF
TRBJ1-3 | TRBV2 | TRBD1 | - | TGTGCCAGCAGTGATCTAACAGGGGGCTTTGGAAACACCATATATTTT | CASSDLTGGFGNTIYF
TRBJ2-1 | TRBV6-6 | TRBD2 | - | TGTGCCAGCAGTTACTCATGGACTAGTTCAAATGAGCAGTTCTTC | CASSYSWTSSNEQFF
TRBJ2-1 | TRBV29-1 | - | - | TGCAGCGTTGTCGCGGGCTACAATGAGCAGTTCTTC | CSVVAGYNEQFF
TRBJ1-6 | TRBV27 | TRBD1 | - | TGTGCCAGCAGTCAGGACAGGGGTCGGGCACCCCTCCACTTT | CASSQDRGRAPLHF
TRBJ1-6 | TRBV6-5 | - | - | TGTGCCAGCAGTTACTCGACGCAGGGTGTTTCACCCCTCCACTTT | CASSYSTQGVSPLHF
TRBJ1-3 | TRBV3-1/TRBV3-2 | TRBD1 | - | TGTGCCAGCAGCAGACTGGCCGGGACAGGGCGTGACACCATATATTTT | CASSRLAGTGRDTIYF
TRBJ1-6 | TRBV10-2 | TRBD1 | - | TGCGCCAGCAGTTGGGACAGGGGAGATTCACCCCTCCACTTT | CASSWDRGDSPLHF
TRBJ2-2 | TRBV7-9 | - | - | TGTGCCAGCAGCCCTCCGACAGGGCGGGGTGGGCCCGGGGAGCTGTTTTTT | CASSPPTGRGGPGELFF
TRBJ2-2 | TRBV7-3 | TRBD1 | once | TGTGCCAGCAGCTTAACTCCCCGGACAGGGTGCGACACCGGGGAGCTGTTTTTT | CASSLTPRTGCDTGELFF
TRBJ1-2 | TRBV4-3 | TRBD1 | - | TGCGCCAGCAGCCAACGTGAACAGGGGCTAAATGGCTACACCTTC | CASSQREQGLNGYTF
TRBJ2-5 | TRBV5-4 | TRBD1 | - | TGTGCCAGCAGCTTGTGGTTAGGGGGCTTGGAGACCCAGTACTTC | CASSLWLGGLETQYF
TRBJ2-7 | TRBV5-4 | - | - | TGTGCCAGCAGCTCTCGACAGGACACCAAGGGCGAGCAGTACTTC | CASSSRQDTKGEQYF
TRBJ2-1 | TRBV29-1 | TRBD1 | - | TGCAGCGAGGGACAGGGGGATTTCCATGAGCAGTTCTTC | CSEGQGDFHEQFF
TRBJ2-1 | TRBV5-4 | TRBD2 | - | TGTGCCAGCAGCTTGCAGCTAGCGGCCCCCTTAAAGGATGAGCAGTTCTTC | CASSLQLAAPLKDEQFF
TRBJ1-4 | TRBV30 | - | - | TGTGCCTGGAACAAAGGGGGTTTGGGTGAAAAACTGTTTTTT | CAWNKGGLGEKLFF
TRBJ2-3 | TRBV28 | - | once | TGTGCCACCGTGGCGGGATCAGATACGCAGTATTTT | CATVAGSDTQYF
TRBJ1-1 | TRBV28 | - | - | TGTGCCAGCAGTCTCCCGGGGAACACTGAAGCTTTCTTT | CASSLPGNTEAFF
TRBJ2-1 | TRBV18 | TRBD2 | - | TGTGCCAGCTCACCACCGCGGGGGGAAAGCTCCTACAATGAGCAGTTCTTC | CASSPPRGESSYNEQFF
TRBJ2-7 | TRBV6-5 | - | - | TGTGCCAGCATCAGGCCTTACGAGCAGTACTTC | CASIRPYEQYF
TRBJ2-7 | TRBV6-5 | TRBD1 | - | TGTGCCAGCAGTTCCGGGGACAGGGCAAGATTCGGGCAGTACTTC | CASSSGDRARFGQYF
TRBJ2-3 | TRBV6-5 | - | few | TGTGCCAGCACGAGGGGGGGCGGGGAAGATACGCAGTATTTT | CASTRGGGEDTQYF
TRBJ2-3 | TRBV7-9 | - | - | TGTGCCAGCAGCTTACCGTCAGGATGGGCAGATACGCAGTATTTT | CASSLPSGWADTQYF
TRBJ2-7 | TRBV6-1 | - | - | TGTGCCAGCAGTGACAGGGTTGGAATAAGATCCTACGAGCAGTACTTC | CASSDRVGIRSYEQYF
TRBJ2-2 | TRBV15 | TRBD1 | once | TGTGCCACCAGCGCACGACAGGGGGCTCGTGGCGGGGAGCTGTTTTTT | CATSARQGARGGELFF
TRBJ1-6 | TRBV25-1 | - | - | TGTGCCAGCAGTGCCTTTAATTCACCCCTCCACTTT | CASSAFNSPLHF
TRBJ1-2 | TRBV20-1 | TRBD1 | - | TGCAGTGCTAGTCCTCGGACAGGGTCTAACTATGGCTACACCTTC | CSASPRTGSNYGYTF
TRBJ2-5 | TRBV11-1 | TRBD2 | - | TGTGCCAGCAGCTTAGCGTGGACTAGCGGGAAGACCCAGTACTTC | CASSLAWTSGKTQYF